This T cell receptor (beta chain) was identified in a study of T cell responses to AZD1222 COVID-19 vaccine. General study points: Two doses of AZD1222 preceded a rise in Spike-specific TCR breadth and depth. In a largely white British group with more females than males, clonal diversity was possibly underestimated.

Trimming removed 1 base at V and 5 bases at J, with 11 bases between. The CDR3 loop spans 13 amino acids. Germline CDR1 SQVTM, CDR2 ANQGSEA. Concerning this clone: No antigen is known for it.

Some clones are missing from TCRdb's copy, which holds only in-frame ones; the method was immunoSEQ multiplex PCR. Here the sample spans around 150,000 clones, approximately 85% being singletons. Specimen: peripheral blood, collected 28 days after the second dose of the MenACWY control vaccine. This TCR derives from an adult who received the MenACWY meningococcal vaccine as a control. The rearrangement links TRBV29-1 to TRBJ1-1; D gene unclear. CDR3 protein: CSVEVTRETEAFF. In DNA form, the CDR3 reads TGCAGCGTTGAAGTCACCCGAGAGACTGAAGCTTTCTTT.